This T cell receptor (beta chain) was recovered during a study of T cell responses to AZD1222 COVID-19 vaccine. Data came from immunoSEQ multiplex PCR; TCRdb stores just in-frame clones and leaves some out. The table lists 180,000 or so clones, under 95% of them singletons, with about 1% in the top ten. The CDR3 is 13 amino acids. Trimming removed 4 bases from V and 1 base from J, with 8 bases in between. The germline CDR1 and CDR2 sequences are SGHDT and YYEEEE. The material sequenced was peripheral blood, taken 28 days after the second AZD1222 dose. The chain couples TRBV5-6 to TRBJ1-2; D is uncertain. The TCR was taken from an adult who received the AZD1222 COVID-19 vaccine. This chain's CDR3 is CASSLQRNYGYTF. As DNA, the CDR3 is TGTGCCAGCAGCCTCCAGCGTAACTATGGCTACACCTTC.